The 22 T cell receptor beta chains in this list originate from one sample, sequenced in a study of blood T cell repertoires in COVID-19. Sequencing was performed with immunoSEQ multiplex PCR; in TCRdb, only in-frame clones are kept and a portion is missing. This table has 250,000 or so clones, around 85% appearing once. The sample consisted of peripheral blood. The receptors here all came from a man in his 60s with acute or convalescent COVID-19.

This rearrangement joins TRBV28 to TRBJ1-5; 8 nucleotides match TRBD1. The CDR3 consists of 18 residues. Germline CDR1 and CDR2: MDHEN and SYDVKM. V lost 5 bases and J lost 1; bases outside the gene matches: 13. The CDR3 spells CASSPRGQGIVSNQPQHF. The CDR3 bases are TGTGCCAGCAGTCCCAGGGGGCAGGGTATAGTCAGCAATCAGCCCCAGCATTTT.

The chain recombines TRBV28 with TRBJ2-7; 8 bases agree with TRBD1. The ends lost 5 bases at V and 6 bases at J; junction bases unmatched: 21. Germline CDR1 MDHEN, CDR2 SYDVKM. CDR3 length: 18 amino acids. DNA of the CDR3: TGTGCCAGCAGTCCCATACTCCTTAGGCCCCGGACAGGGCCCGAGCAGTACTTC. Translation gives CASSPILLRPRTGPEQYF.

This rearrangement joins TRBV28 to TRBJ1-1, with D uncertain. Looked up from germline, CDR1 is MDHEN and CDR2 is SYDVKM. V lost 2 bases, J lost 1 base, and 11 bases lay in between. This CDR3 is built from 15 residues. The DNA for the CDR3 is TGTGCCAGCAGTTTAACGAGGCAAGGGAACACTGAAGCTTTCTTT. Translation gives CASSLTRQGNTEAFF.

This clone was seen only once. J is TRBJ2-7 and V is TRBV9; the D gene is possibly TRBD1 (6 bases). This CDR3 has 13 residues. CDR1 is SGDLS and CDR2 is YYNGEE in the germline V gene. Deletions cut 0 bases from V and 7 bases from J, with 11 bases between. The CDR3 sequence: CASSVAGAEEQYF. The CDR3 nucleotides read TGTGCCAGCAGCGTAGCAGGGGCTGAGGAGCAGTACTTC.

This rearrangement joins TRBV28 to TRBJ2-7; D call uncertain. The CDR3 totals 12 residues. CDR1 and CDR2 from the germline V gene are MDHEN and SYDVKM. With 3 bases removed from V and 5 bases from J, the gap between germline ends came to 8 bases. The CDR3 DNA reads TGTGCCAGCAGTTTGTTTACTAACGAGCAGTACTTC. This codes for CASSLFTNEQYF.

The rearrangement links TRBV10-3 to TRBJ1-2; TRBD1 aligns across 7 bases. After removal of 2 bases from V and 6 bases from J, the junction contained 6 bases not matched to a gene. This CDR3 has 14 residues. Germline values: CDR1 ENHRY, CDR2 SYGVKD. The CDR3 region is CAISETGQWDGYTF. DNA of the CDR3: TGTGCCATCAGTGAGACGGGACAGTGGGATGGCTACACCTTC.

The chain carries TRBV28 and TRBJ2-3; 8 bases map to TRBD1. This CDR3 has 14 amino acids. CDR1 is MDHEN, CDR2 SYDVKM, per germline. V gave up 9 bases and J gave up 5 bases; unmatched junction bases: 10. CDR3 bases: TGTGCCAGTGTCCCAGGGGGCCCAATAGATACGCAGTATTTT. It codes for CASVPGGPIDTQYF.

J is TRBJ1-3 and V is TRBV6-5, with unresolved D. The CDR3 is made up of 16 amino acids. Trimming stripped 0 bases from V and 2 bases from J, with 11 bases between. Germline lookup yields CDR1 MNHEY and CDR2 SVGAGI. The CDR3 is CASSYSPPGAGNTIYF. The CDR3 DNA reads TGTGCCAGCAGTTACTCCCCCCCGGGTGCTGGAAACACCATATATTTT.

This chain joins TRBV12-3 or TRBV12-4 and TRBJ2-1, with no clear D. V was shortened by 5 bases and J by 7 bases, with 9 bases between the two germline ends. This CDR3 has 12 residues. The CDR3 nucleotides are TGTGCCAGCAGTCCAGACTTTAATGAGCAGTTCTTC. It is translated as CASSPDFNEQFF.

This clone was detected only once. The CDR3 loop is CASSSGVPQHF. In DNA, the CDR3 is TGTGCCAGCAGCTCGGGGGTCCCCCAGCATTTT. The chain recombines TRBV6-2 or TRBV6-3 with TRBJ1-5; D is perhaps TRBD1 (5 bases). CDR3 length equals 11 residues. CDR1 is MNHEY and CDR2 is SVGEGT in the germline V gene. V lost 6 bases to trimming and J lost 10 bases, with 10 bases between them.

CDR3 loop: CASSEWGVLFF. The CDR3 DNA sequence: TGTGCCAGCAGTGAATGGGGGGTCCTGTTTTTT. The chain recombines TRBV25-1 with TRBJ1-4, with D perhaps TRBD1 (5 bases). The CDR3 runs to 11 residues. Trimming pared 1 base from V and 14 bases from J, leaving 8 bases between. Germline-derived CDR1 and CDR2 are MGHDK and SYGVNS.

V is TRBV5-4 and J is TRBJ1-1; 7 nucleotides match TRBD1. With 4 bases clipped from V and 7 bases from J, the junction kept 4 bases outside the gene matches. CDR1 is SGHNT, CDR2 YYREEE, per germline (reference sequence). The CDR3 loop spans 12 amino acids. In DNA form, the CDR3 reads TGTGCCAGCAGCCAGACAGGGCTTGAAGCTTTCTTT. Its protein is CASSQTGLEAFF. The full variable domain, completed using reference TRBV5-4 and TRBJ1-1, is ETGVTQSPTHLIKTRGQQVTLRCSSQSGHNTVSWYQQALGQGPQFIFQYYREEENGRGNFPPRFSGLQFPNYSSELNVNALELDDSALYLCASSQTGLEAFFGQGTRLTVV.

The V call is TRBV9, the J call TRBJ1-1, with D unclear. The CDR3 extends over 18 amino acids. Germline-derived CDR1 and CDR2 are SGDLS and YYNGEE. Trimming pared 0 bases from V and 4 bases from J, leaving 22 bases between. The chain's CDR3 is CASSVDPLVGLVFTEAFF. The CDR3 DNA reads as TGTGCCAGCAGCGTAGATCCTTTGGTGGGCTTAGTTTTCACTGAAGCTTTCTTT.

The chain recombines TRBV2 with TRBJ1-6, with 7 bases that match TRBD1. The V and J ends lost 6 bases and 7 bases, in that order; junction bases with no gene match: 6. CDR1 and CDR2 from the germline V gene are SNHLY and FYNNEI. The CDR3 covers 14 residues. Here the CDR3 reads CASRGQIGNSPLHF. The CDR3 DNA sequence: TGTGCCAGCAGGGGACAGATCGGAAATTCACCCCTCCACTTT.

This clone turned up a few times. The chain links TRBV3-1 (or the pseudogene TRBV3-2) to TRBJ2-1; TRBD2 is a possible D gene (5 bases). The CDR3 is 14 amino acids. Germline V gene data show CDR1 as LGHDT and CDR2 as YNNKEL (reference sequence). V lost 1 base, J lost 7 bases, and 11 bases lay in between. CDR3 loop: CASSQVASKNEQFF. CDR3 DNA: TGTGCCAGCAGCCAAGTTGCTAGCAAGAATGAGCAGTTCTTC.

The chain couples TRBV6-5 to TRBJ2-3; a possible D gene is TRBD2 (5 bases). V lost 7 bases, J lost 2 bases, and 10 bases lay in between. Germline V lookup: CDR1 MNHEY, CDR2 SVGAGI. The CDR3 has 13 residues. CDR3 region: CASKLDLTDTQYF. The CDR3 DNA sequence: TGTGCCAGCAAACTAGACCTCACAGATACGCAGTATTTT.

The V and J genes are TRBV28 and TRBJ2-3, with D perhaps matching TRBD1 (7 bases). Germline CDR1 MDHEN, CDR2 SYDVKM. The CDR3 has 14 residues. CDR3 nucleotide sequence: TGTGCGATTCGGGGGACAGTTAGCACAGATACGCAGTATTTT. This encodes CAIRGTVSTDTQYF.

V is TRBV9 and J is TRBJ1-1, with unresolved D. V was trimmed by 0 bases and J by 5 bases, leaving 8 bases between them. Germline lookup yields CDR1 SGDLS and CDR2 YYNGEE. This CDR3 is 13 amino acids long. CDR3 amino acids: CASSVGANTEAFF. The CDR3 DNA is TGTGCCAGCAGCGTAGGGGCTAATACTGAAGCTTTCTTT.

The gene calls are TRBV19 and TRBJ2-2; D perhaps matches TRBD1 (5 bases). Trimming took off 3 bases at V and 3 bases at J, with 11 bases between the two ends. This CDR3 has 15 amino acids. Germline CDR1 and CDR2: LNHDA and SQIVND (reference sequence). The CDR3 nucleotides are TGTGCCAGTAGTATTTCCTTAGGGGACACCGGGGAGCTGTTTTTT. Protein product: CASSISLGDTGELFF.

Comment on this clone: Other DNA sequences in this specimen translate into the identical CDR3. The gene calls are TRBV5-5 and TRBJ1-4, with D uncertain. Germline values: CDR1 SGHKS, CDR2 YYEKEE (reference sequence). V was pared by 4 bases and J by 3 bases, with 13 bases between. The CDR3 extends over 15 amino acids. The CDR3: CASSPRGGSNEKLFF. CDR3 in DNA: TGTGCCAGCAGCCCCCGGGGAGGGTCTAATGAAAAACTGTTTTTT.

This clone was detected only once. The genes are TRBV18 and TRBJ2-7, with 7 positions matching TRBD2. The CDR3 is 15 amino acids. CDR1 KGHSH and CDR2 LQKENI come from the germline V gene. With V trimmed by 6 bases and J by 0 bases, 8 bases remained unmatched. The CDR3 DNA reads as TGTGCCAGCTCCCCCGGGGAGGGCCCCTCCTACGAGCAGTACTTC. Amino acids: CASSPGEGPSYEQYF.

This sequence joins TRBV15 and TRBJ1-4; 7 bases align to TRBD1. Germline V gives CDR1 LNHNV, CDR2 YYDKDF (reference sequence). V trimming: 1 base; J trimming: 10 bases; junction bases outside the gene matches: 6. This CDR3 contains 14 residues. The CDR3 protein is CATSRGQGDGKLFF. CDR3 coding DNA: TGTGCCACCAGCAGAGGACAGGGTGATGGAAAACTGTTTTTT.